This is a list of T cell receptor beta chains from one sample in a study of T cells in Graves' hyperthyroidism and ophthalmopathy. Using its own MiXCR run on the multiplex PCR reads, TCRdb lists one record per CDR3 protein. Of about 690,000 distinct CDR3 sequences detected, approximately 15% appear once; the ten largest clones hold around 15%. Input material: blood. The receptors here all came from a man aged 50 or older with Graves' hyperthyroidism. The CDR3 runs from the conserved cysteine through the conserved F or W. The D gene is left open where the match is weak. Where a row states a size, it is once, few, many or the class of an expanded clone; other rows omit it.

TRBJ2-3 | TRBD2 | TRBV7-8 | many | TGTGCCAGCAGCTTAGCGCCCCCGGGAGGAGATACGCAGTATTTT | CASSLAPPGGDTQYF
TRBJ1-4 | NA | TRBV14 | few | TGTGCCAGCAGCCAAGATTTAATGGGGACCGCCCCCGAAAAACTGTTTTTT | CASSQDLMGTAPEKLFF
TRBJ2-5 | TRBD2 | TRBV5-4 | many | TGTGCCAGCAGCCGAGGGACTAGCGGAGGGTTCGAGACCCAGTACTTC | CASSRGTSGGFETQYF
TRBJ1-1 | TRBD1 | TRBV18 | many | TGTGCCAGCTCAACAGGGGTTGAGACTGAAGCTTTCTTT | CASSTGVETEAFF
TRBJ2-7 | TRBD1 | TRBV20-1 | few | TGCAGTGTCAAAGCCCCCAGGGGGCGGGAGCAGTACTTC | CSVKAPRGREQYF
TRBJ2-3 | NA | TRBV5-1 | NA | TGCGCCAGCAGCTTGGACGCACATAGCACAGATACGCAGTATTTT | CASSLDAHSTDTQYF
TRBJ1-5 | NA | TRBV28 | few | TGTGCCAGCAGTTTATTGCAGGGCCAATTACCCCAGCATTTT | CASSLLQGQLPQHF
TRBJ2-2 | NA | TRBV7-2 | many | TGTGCCAGCAGTCCGACTAGGATTGGCGGGGAGCTGTTTTTT | CASSPTRIGGELFF
TRBJ2-7 | NA | TRBV5-1 | NA | TGCGCCAGCAGCTTGGGTGAAACTACTTGGGCCTACGAGCAGTACTTC | CASSLGETTWAYEQYF
TRBJ2-3 | TRBD1 | TRBV5-1 | few | TGCGCCAGCAGCGACAGGGGGATGACAGATACGCAGTATTTT | CASSDRGMTDTQYF
TRBJ1-1 | TRBD1 | TRBV27 | many | TGTGCCAGCAGAACATTCAGTCAGGGGGCTGTCGCTTTCTTT | CASRTFSQGAVAFF
TRBJ2-7 | TRBD1 | TRBV28 | many | TGTGCCAGCAGTTTAGGGGGACAGGGGTCCGAGCAGTACTTC | CASSLGGQGSEQYF
TRBJ2-1 | NA | TRBV9 | many | TGTGCCAGCAGCGCGTCTGTCGACTCCTACAATGAGCAGTTCTTC | CASSASVDSYNEQFF
TRBJ2-7 | TRBD1 | TRBV2 | many | TGTGCCAGCAGTACGGGACAGGGGGCGCTAGAGCAGTACTTC | CASSTGQGALEQYF
TRBJ1-5 | TRBD1 | TRBV28 | NA | TGTGCCAGCAGTTTGGGACAGCAGCCCCAGCATTTT | CASSLGQQPQHF
TRBJ1-1 | NA | TRBV6-6 | many | TGTGCCAGCAGTTACTCGCGGGGGATAGGAGCTTTCTTT | CASSYSRGIGAFF
TRBJ1-1 | NA | TRBV15 | NA | TGTGCCACCAGCAGAGGTGGAGGTGGGGTCCTGACTGAAGCTTTCTTT | CATSRGGGGVLTEAFF
TRBJ1-4 | NA | TRBV30 | NA | TGTGCCTCTCTAAAACAATATGAAAAACTGTTTTTT | CASLKQYEKLFF
TRBJ2-6 | NA | TRBV20-1 | few | TGCAGTGCTAGGCCTCCGACAGCTAGCTCTGGGGCCAACGTCCTGACTTTC | CSARPPTASSGANVLTF
TRBJ2-3 | NA | TRBV12-3/TRBV12-4 | NA | TGTGCCAGCGGGCGGCGAGGGGGGACCACAGATACGCAGTATTTT | CASGRRGGTTDTQYF
TRBJ2-7 | NA | TRBV28 | few | TGTGCCAGCAGTAAGGGGGAGGCTGACTACGAGCAGTACTTC | CASSKGEADYEQYF
TRBJ2-3 | NA | TRBV30 | few | TGTGCCTGGAGTGGGCAGCGAGGAGAAACCTACACAGATACGCAGTATTTT | CAWSGQRGETYTDTQYF
TRBJ1-5 | NA | TRBV27 | once | TGTGCCAGCGGTCTCCGGGACCAGCCCCAGCATTTT | CASGLRDQPQHF
TRBJ2-7 | NA | TRBV14 | NA | TGTGCCAGCAGCCACGAGACAGGGCCGGGGGATTACGAGCAGTACTTC | CASSHETGPGDYEQYF
TRBJ2-7 | NA | TRBV9 | NA | TGTGCCAGCAGCATTAGCGGCCCAGGCTCCTACGAGCAGTACTTC | CASSISGPGSYEQYF